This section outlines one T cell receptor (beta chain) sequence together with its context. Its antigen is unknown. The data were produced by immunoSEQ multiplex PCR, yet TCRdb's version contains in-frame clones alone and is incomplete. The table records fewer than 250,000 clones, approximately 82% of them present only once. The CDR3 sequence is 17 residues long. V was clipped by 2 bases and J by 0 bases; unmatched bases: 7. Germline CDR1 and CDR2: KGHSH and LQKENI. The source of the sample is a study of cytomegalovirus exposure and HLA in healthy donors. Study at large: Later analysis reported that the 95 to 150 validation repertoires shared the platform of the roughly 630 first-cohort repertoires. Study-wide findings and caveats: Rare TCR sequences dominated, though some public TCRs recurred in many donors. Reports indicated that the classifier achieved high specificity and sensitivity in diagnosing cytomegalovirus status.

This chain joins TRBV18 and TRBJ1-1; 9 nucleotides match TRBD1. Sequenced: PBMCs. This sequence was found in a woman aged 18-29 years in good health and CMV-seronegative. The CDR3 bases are TGTGCCAGCTCACCAGGGCAACAGGGGGCACTGAACACTGAAGCTTTCTTT. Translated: CASSPGQQGALNTEAFF. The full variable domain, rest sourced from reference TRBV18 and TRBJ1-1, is NAGVMQNPRHLVRRRGQEARLRCSPMKGHSHVYWYRQLPEEGLKFMVYLQKENIIDESGMPKERFSAEFPKEGPSILRIQQVVRGDSAAYFCASSPGQQGALNTEAFFGQGTRLTVV.